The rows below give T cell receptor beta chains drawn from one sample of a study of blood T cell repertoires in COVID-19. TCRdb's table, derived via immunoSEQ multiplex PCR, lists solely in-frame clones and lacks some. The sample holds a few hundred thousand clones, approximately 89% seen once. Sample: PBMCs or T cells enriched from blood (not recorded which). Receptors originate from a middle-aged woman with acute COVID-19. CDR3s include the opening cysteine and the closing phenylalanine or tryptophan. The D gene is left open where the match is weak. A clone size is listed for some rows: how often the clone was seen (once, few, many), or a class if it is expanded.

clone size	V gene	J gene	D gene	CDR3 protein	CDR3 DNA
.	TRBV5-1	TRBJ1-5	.	CASSLEEQGPQGQPQHF	TGCGCCAGCAGCTTGGAAGAACAGGGTCCTCAGGGTCAGCCCCAGCATTTT
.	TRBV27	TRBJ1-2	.	CASSLWGENYGYTF	TGTGCCAGCAGTTTATGGGGAGAGAACTATGGCTACACCTTC
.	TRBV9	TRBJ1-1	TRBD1	CASSVTGGSTEAFF	TGTGCCAGCAGCGTTACAGGGGGGAGCACTGAAGCTTTCTTT
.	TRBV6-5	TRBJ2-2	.	CASSYREGGSGELFF	TGTGCCAGCAGTTACAGGGAGGGGGGCTCCGGGGAGCTGTTTTTT
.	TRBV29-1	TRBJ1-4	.	CSVEGMPGEGNEKLFF	TGCAGCGTTGAAGGGATGCCAGGGGAGGGTAATGAAAAACTGTTTTTT
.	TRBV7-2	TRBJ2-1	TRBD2	CASSLARGGLNEQFF	TGTGCCAGCAGCTTAGCGCGGGGGGGCCTGAATGAGCAGTTCTTC
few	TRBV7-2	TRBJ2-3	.	CASSPLRDTQYF	TGTGCCAGCAGCCCACTTCGGGATACGCAGTATTTT
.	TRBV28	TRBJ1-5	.	CASSPGGSNQPQHF	TGTGCCAGCAGTCCCGGGGGTTCCAATCAGCCCCAGCATTTT
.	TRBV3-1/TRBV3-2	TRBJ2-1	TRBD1	CASSPDRVAPQMNNEQFF	TGTGCCAGCAGCCCGGACAGGGTAGCCCCCCAGATGAACAATGAGCAGTTCTTC
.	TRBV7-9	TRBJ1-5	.	CASSSPNLTGFNQPQHF	TGTGCCAGCAGCTCCCCCAACCTTACAGGATTCAATCAGCCCCAGCATTTT
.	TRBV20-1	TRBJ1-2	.	CSARREGYTF	TGCAGTGCTAGGAGGGAAGGCTACACCTTC
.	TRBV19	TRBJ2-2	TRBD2	CASSKLAGASANTGELFF	TGTGCCAGTAGTAAGTTAGCGGGGGCTTCTGCGAACACCGGGGAGCTGTTTTTT
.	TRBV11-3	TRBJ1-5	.	CASSLDQQQPQHF	TGTGCCAGCAGCTTAGATCAACAACAGCCCCAGCATTTT
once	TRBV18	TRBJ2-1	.	CASSPPVGGPYNEQFF	TGTGCCAGCTCACCACCGGTGGGGGGACCGTACAATGAGCAGTTCTTC
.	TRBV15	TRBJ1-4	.	CATSRGPGRGREKLFF	TGTGCCACCAGCAGAGGTCCTGGCAGGGGAAGGGAAAAACTGTTTTTT
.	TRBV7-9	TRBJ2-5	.	CASSFLGQGETQYF	TGTGCCAGCAGCTTCCTTGGCCAGGGAGAGACCCAGTACTTC
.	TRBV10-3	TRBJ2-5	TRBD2	CAIRTSGGGETQYF	TGTGCCATCCGGACTAGCGGGGGCGGTGAGACCCAGTACTTC
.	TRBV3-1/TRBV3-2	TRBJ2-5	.	CASSQDPGSAGETQYF	TGTGCCAGCAGCCAAGATCCAGGCAGTGCTGGGGAGACCCAGTACTTC
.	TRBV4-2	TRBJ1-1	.	CASSQDRGMNTEAFF	TGTGCCAGCAGCCAAGATAGGGGGATGAACACTGAAGCTTTCTTT
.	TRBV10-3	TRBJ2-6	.	CAISPGTGANVLTF	TGTGCCATCAGTCCAGGGACTGGGGCCAACGTCCTGACTTTC
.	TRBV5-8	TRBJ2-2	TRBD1	CASSLFGDRARKTGELFF	TGTGCCAGCAGCTTGTTTGGAGACAGGGCCCGGAAGACCGGGGAGCTGTTTTTT
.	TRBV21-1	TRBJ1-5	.	CASSAREGGQPQHF	TGTGCCAGCAGCGCCCGGGAGGGTGGGCAGCCCCAGCATTTT
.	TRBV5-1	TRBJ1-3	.	CASSYNSGNTIYF	TGCGCCAGCAGCTATAACTCTGGAAACACCATATATTTT
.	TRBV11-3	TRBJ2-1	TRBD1	CASSLASGQGGYEQFF	TGTGCCAGCAGCTTAGCCTCGGGACAGGGGGGCTATGAGCAGTTCTTC
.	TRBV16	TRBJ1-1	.	CASSLYPGVRTEAFF	TGTGCCAGCAGCCTATACCCAGGGGTTCGGACTGAAGCTTTCTTT
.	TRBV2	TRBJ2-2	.	CASKGAAFTGELFF	TGTGCCAGCAAAGGGGCAGCCTTCACCGGGGAGCTGTTTTTT
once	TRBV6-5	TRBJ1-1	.	CASSTTLGVAEAFF	TGTGCCAGCAGCACGACCTTAGGAGTCGCTGAAGCTTTCTTT
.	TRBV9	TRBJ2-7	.	CASSVGGVYEQYF	TGTGCCAGCAGCGTGGGGGGTGTCTACGAGCAGTACTTC
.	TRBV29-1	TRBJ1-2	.	CSVEQGISGYTF	TGCAGCGTTGAACAGGGAATAAGTGGCTACACCTTC
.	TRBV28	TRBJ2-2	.	CASSFRSAGELFF	TGTGCCAGCAGTTTTCGATCGGCCGGGGAGCTGTTTTTT
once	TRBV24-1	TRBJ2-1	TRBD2	CATSDFASGGTNEQFF	TGTGCCACCAGTGATTTCGCTAGCGGGGGTACCAATGAGCAGTTCTTC
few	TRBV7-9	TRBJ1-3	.	CASSSRGGNTIYF	TGTGCCAGCAGCTCCAGGGGTGGAAACACCATATATTTT
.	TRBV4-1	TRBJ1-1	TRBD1	CASSQDSGGYTEAFF	TGCGCCAGCAGCCAAGATTCAGGGGGATACACTGAAGCTTTCTTT
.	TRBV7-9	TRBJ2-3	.	CASRKVDGGEQYF	TGTGCCAGCAGAAAAGTGGATGGCGGAGAACAGTATTTT
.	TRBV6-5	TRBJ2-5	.	CASSYPGETQYF	TGTGCCAGCAGTTACCCGGGAGAGACCCAGTACTTC
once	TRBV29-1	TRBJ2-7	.	CSVLQDTYEQYF	TGCAGCGTCCTACAGGATACCTACGAGCAGTACTTC
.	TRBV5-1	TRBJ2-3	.	CASRRTVSTDTQYF	TGCGCCAGCAGAAGGACAGTCAGCACAGATACGCAGTATTTT
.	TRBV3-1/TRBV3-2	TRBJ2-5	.	CASSQRGAVKETQYF	TGTGCCAGCAGCCAGAGAGGAGCTGTTAAAGAGACCCAGTACTTC
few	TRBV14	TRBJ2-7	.	CASSFRIEGTYEQYF	TGTGCCAGCAGTTTTCGGATCGAGGGCACCTACGAGCAGTACTTC
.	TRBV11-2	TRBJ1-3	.	CASSPRMGGSGNTIYF	TGTGCCAGCAGCCCCAGGATGGGGGGGTCTGGAAACACCATATATTTT
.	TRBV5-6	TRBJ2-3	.	CASSLPGRDTQYF	TGTGCCAGCAGCTTACCTGGCAGAGATACGCAGTATTTT
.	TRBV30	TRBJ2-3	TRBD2	CAWGPGLLTDTQYF	TGTGCCTGGGGACCGGGACTACTTACAGATACGCAGTATTTT
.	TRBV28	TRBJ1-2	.	CASSSQTGGYTF	TGTGCCAGCAGTTCGCAGACGGGTGGCTACACCTTC
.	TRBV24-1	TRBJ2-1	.	CATSDLGLAPQFF	TGTGCCACCAGTGATTTGGGGCTGGCCCCGCAGTTCTTC
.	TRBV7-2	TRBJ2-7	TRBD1	CASSPGQVYEQYF	TGTGCCAGCAGCCCCGGACAGGTCTACGAGCAGTACTTC
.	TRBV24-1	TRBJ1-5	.	CATSENGGQPQHF	TGTGCCACCAGTGAGAACGGGGGTCAGCCCCAGCATTTT
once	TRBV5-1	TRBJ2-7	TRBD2	CASSSGLAGGSEQYF	TGCGCCAGCAGCTCGGGACTAGCGGGGGGGTCCGAGCAGTACTTC
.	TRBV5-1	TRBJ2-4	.	CASSFEGGNIQYF	TGCGCCAGCAGCTTTGAGGGCGGAAACATTCAGTACTTC
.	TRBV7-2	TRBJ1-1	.	CASSLDQNTEAFF	TGTGCCAGCAGCTTAGATCAGAACACTGAAGCTTTCTTT
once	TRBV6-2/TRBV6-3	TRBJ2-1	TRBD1	CASSPRDRSYNEQFF	TGTGCCAGCAGCCCCCGGGACAGAAGTTACAATGAGCAGTTCTTC
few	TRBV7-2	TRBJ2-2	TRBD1	CASSRDRGAGELFF	TGTGCCAGCAGCAGGGACAGGGGAGCCGGGGAGCTGTTTTTT
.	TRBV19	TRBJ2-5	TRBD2	CASSPLAGVGETQYF	TGTGCCAGTAGCCCCCTAGCGGGAGTGGGGGAGACCCAGTACTTC
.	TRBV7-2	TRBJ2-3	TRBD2	CASSPAGGGRTDTQYF	TGTGCCAGCAGCCCAGCGGGGGGAGGGCGCACAGATACGCAGTATTTT
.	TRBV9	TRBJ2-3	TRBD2	CASSVDPAGAITDTQYF	TGTGCCAGCAGCGTAGACCCAGCGGGGGCCATCACAGATACGCAGTATTTT
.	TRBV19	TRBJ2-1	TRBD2	CASSIETSGRYYEQFF	TGTGCCAGTAGTATAGAGACTAGCGGGAGGTATTATGAGCAGTTCTTC
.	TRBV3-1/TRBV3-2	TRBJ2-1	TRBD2	CASSQGLAGGYEQFF	TGTGCCAGCAGCCAGGGACTAGCGGGGGGGTATGAGCAGTTCTTC